These T cell receptor beta chains were read from a single sample in a study of cytomegalovirus exposure and HLA in healthy donors. Here immunoSEQ multiplex PCR was the method, and the copy in TCRdb shows in-frame clones only, minus some. The sample has 250,000 or so clones, approximately 87% seen once. Sequenced sample: PBMCs. The receptors derive from a man aged 18 to 30 in good health and CMV-seronegative. Each CDR3 is given with its conserved first and last residue. Fields, in order: J gene, CDR3 length, clone size, D gene, V gene, CDR3 DNA, CDR3 protein. The D gene is left open where the match is weak. Some rows have no size entry. The others give once, few or many, or a class for an expanded clone.

TRBJ2-1,17,-,TRBD1,TRBV5-4,TGTGCCAGCAGCTTGGGCCTCCGGGACAGAGGGCCCAATGAGCAGTTCTTC,CASSLGLRDRGPNEQFF
TRBJ2-5,16,-,TRBD1,TRBV29-1,TGCAGCGTTGAGGGGGGGACAGGGACGTACCAAGAGACCCAGTACTTC,CSVEGGTGTYQETQYF
TRBJ1-3,16,-,-,TRBV9,TGTGCCAGCAGCGGCCCACAGGGTCGGGGCGGAAACACCATATATTTT,CASSGPQGRGGNTIYF
TRBJ1-1,13,-,-,TRBV25-1,TGTGCCAGCAGTAAACAGACAAACACTGAAGCTTTCTTT,CASSKQTNTEAFF
TRBJ2-2,12,-,-,TRBV2,TGTGCCAGCAGCTCCAGGGAACGGGAGCTGTTTTTT,CASSSRERELFF
TRBJ2-7,13,-,-,TRBV28,TGTGCCAGCAGGCCGGGAGCCAACTACGAGCAGTACTTC,CASRPGANYEQYF
TRBJ2-3,15,-,-,TRBV11-3,TGTGCCAGCAGCTTAGGACAGAGTAACGCAGATACGCAGTATTTT,CASSLGQSNADTQYF
TRBJ2-2,16,-,-,TRBV11-3,TGTGCCAGCAGCACGCGAGACAGGAGATACACCGGGGAGCTGTTTTTT,CASSTRDRRYTGELFF
TRBJ1-6,13,-,-,TRBV10-1,TGCGCCAGCAGTGAGCGACAGAATTCACCCCTCCACTTT,CASSERQNSPLHF
TRBJ2-5,14,-,TRBD1,TRBV7-9,TGTGCCAGCAGCCACGGACAGGGAGAGGAGACCCAGTACTTC,CASSHGQGEETQYF
TRBJ2-7,14,-,TRBD2,TRBV4-3,TGCGCCAGCAGCCATGGGACTAGCGGCTACGAGCAGTACTTC,CASSHGTSGYEQYF
TRBJ1-6,15,-,-,TRBV27,TGTGCCAGCAGTTTAGGGCTGGGGGGGAATTCACCCCTCCACTTT,CASSLGLGGNSPLHF
TRBJ1-6,13,-,-,TRBV30,TGTGCCTGGTCGGACAGCCTCAATTCACCCCTCCACTTT,CAWSDSLNSPLHF
TRBJ1-1,15,once,-,TRBV18,TGTGCCAGCTCACCACCCGGGTTAGGGGGCACTGAAGCTTTCTTT,CASSPPGLGGTEAFF
TRBJ2-3,11,-,-,TRBV5-4,TGTGCCAGCAGCCCGGGGGATACGCAGTATTTT,CASSPGDTQYF
TRBJ2-6,15,-,-,TRBV2,TGTGCCAGCAGTGAAGCGGGGGCGGGGGCCAACGTCCTGACTTTC,CASSEAGAGANVLTF
TRBJ2-7,15,-,TRBD1,TRBV6-1,TGTGCCAGCAGTGACCGACAGGGGGGTTCTTCCGAGCAGTACTTC,CASSDRQGGSSEQYF
TRBJ1-4,11,-,-,TRBV30,TGTGCCTGGAGCAGTACGGAAAAACTGTTTTTT,CAWSSTEKLFF
TRBJ2-1,18,-,TRBD2,TRBV27,TGTGCCAGCAGTTTCGGGCTAGCGGGGGACAACTCCTACAATGAGCAGTTCTTC,CASSFGLAGDNSYNEQFF
TRBJ2-2,14,-,TRBD1,TRBV7-7,TGTGCCAGCAGGGCAGGGGGAAACACCGGGGAGCTGTTTTTT,CASRAGGNTGELFF
TRBJ2-1,13,-,-,TRBV14,TGTGCCAGCAAACAGGGATCCTACAATGAGCAGTTCTTC,CASKQGSYNEQFF
TRBJ1-4,17,-,TRBD1,TRBV5-1,TGCGCCAGCAGCCCAGGGACAGGGGGCGTAACTAATGAAAAACTGTTTTTT,CASSPGTGGVTNEKLFF
TRBJ2-5,13,-,-,TRBV11-2,TGTGCCAGCGTAAAGGGGATACAAGAGACCCAGTACTTC,CASVKGIQETQYF
TRBJ2-7,15,-,-,TRBV11-2,TGTGCCAGCAGCTTAGATCGCGGCAGCGTCTACGAGCAGTACTTC,CASSLDRGSVYEQYF
TRBJ1-5,14,-,TRBD1,TRBV28,TGTGCCAGCAGGGACAGGGGGCTTGCTCAGCCCCAGCATTTT,CASRDRGLAQPQHF
TRBJ1-2,12,once,-,TRBV7-8,TGTGCCAGCAGCGTACAGGGTTATGGCTACACCTTC,CASSVQGYGYTF
TRBJ2-3,15,once,TRBD2,TRBV4-1,TGCGCCAGCAGCCAAGGGACTAGCGGAGGTGATACGCAGTATTTT,CASSQGTSGGDTQYF
TRBJ2-7,14,-,TRBD1,TRBV19,TGTGCCAGTAGTAAGGGACAGGTAATATCCGAGCAGTACTTC,CASSKGQVISEQYF
TRBJ2-7,12,once,-,TRBV10-3,TGTGCCATCAGCGAACACTCCTACGAGCAGTACTTC,CAISEHSYEQYF
TRBJ1-2,13,-,-,TRBV28,TGTGCCAGCACCGCCGGGGGGAACTATGGCTACACCTTC,CASTAGGNYGYTF
TRBJ2-3,16,-,TRBD2,TRBV7-2,TGTGCCAGCAGCCAGCACTTAGCGGGAGGGACAGATACGCAGTATTTT,CASSQHLAGGTDTQYF
TRBJ1-4,13,many,-,TRBV30,TGTGCCTGGAGTGGGTCTGCCAGTGGAAAACTGTTTTTT,CAWSGSASGKLFF
TRBJ2-1,13,-,TRBD2,TRBV5-1,TGCGCCAGTTCGGGGGGAACCTACAATGAGCAGTTCTTC,CASSGGTYNEQFF
TRBJ1-4,16,-,-,TRBV6-6,TGTGCCAGCAGTTACTACCTTGCCCCCACGGAGGAAAAACTGTTTTTT,CASSYYLAPTEEKLFF
TRBJ2-3,15,-,TRBD2,TRBV6-6,TGTGCCAGCAGCCGTAGCGGGGGGAGGAAAGATACGCAGTATTTT,CASSRSGGRKDTQYF
TRBJ1-3,18,-,-,TRBV28,TGTGCCAGCAGCACATCGCGAGACAGGAAAAACTCTGGAAACACCATATATTTT,CASSTSRDRKNSGNTIYF
TRBJ1-4,18,-,-,TRBV5-1,TGCGCCAGCAGCCGCGGGAAGGCATTGATCAAAACTAATGAAAAACTGTTTTTT,CASSRGKALIKTNEKLFF
TRBJ1-6,14,-,TRBD1,TRBV2,TGTGCCAGCAGTGATACAGGGGGAAATTCACCCCTCCACTTT,CASSDTGGNSPLHF
TRBJ1-1,13,-,TRBD1,TRBV4-1,TGCGCCAGCAGCCAAGCGCCAGGGGGCGCAGCTTTCTTT,CASSQAPGGAAFF
TRBJ1-4,13,-,-,TRBV7-9,TGTGCCAGCAGCTTTTGGGAGGACGAAAAACTGTTTTTT,CASSFWEDEKLFF
TRBJ1-2,14,once,-,TRBV6-1,TGTGCCAGCAGTGTAAGCGGGGGGGACTATGGCTACACCTTC,CASSVSGGDYGYTF
TRBJ1-2,14,-,TRBD1,TRBV18,TGTGCCAGCTCACCGGGACAGACTAACTATGGCTACACCTTC,CASSPGQTNYGYTF
TRBJ1-5,17,once,TRBD1,TRBV28,TGTGCCAGCAGTTTGAGTCAAACAGGGGCCGGGCTTATGACCCAGCATTTT,CASSLSQTGAGLMTQHF
TRBJ1-2,15,-,-,TRBV5-1,TGCGCCAGCAGCTTGGCCAGTGATCCGAACTATGGCTACACCTTC,CASSLASDPNYGYTF
TRBJ2-5,13,-,-,TRBV9,TGTGCCAGCAGCGTAGAGGTAGACAGCACCCAGTACTTC,CASSVEVDSTQYF
TRBJ2-3,16,-,-,TRBV4-3,TGCGCCAGCAGCCCGGCGATCGGGACTAGCACAGATACGCAGTATTTT,CASSPAIGTSTDTQYF
TRBJ1-2,15,-,-,TRBV19,TGTGCCAGTAGTATATCTTGGACAGTCGCTCGTGGCTACACCTTC,CASSISWTVARGYTF
TRBJ2-3,15,-,-,TRBV7-8,TGTGCCAGCAGCATCCGACAGGTTAGCACAGATACGCAGTATTTT,CASSIRQVSTDTQYF
TRBJ2-5,15,-,-,TRBV9,TGTGCCAGCAGCCTCCGTAACAGACCGCAAGAGACCCAGTACTTC,CASSLRNRPQETQYF
TRBJ1-1,15,-,-,TRBV5-1,TGCGCCAGCAGCCCCTGGACAGCTATGAACACTGAAGCTTTCTTT,CASSPWTAMNTEAFF